This TCR beta chain was captured in a study of control samples from healthy donors and cancer patients. Assay: immunoSEQ multiplex PCR; the TCRdb copy retains only in-frame clones and omits some. This sample carries over 50,000 clones, roughly 95% of them seen once, and the ten largest clones take around 0.99%. CDR1 is GTSNPN, CDR2 SVGIG, per germline (reference sequence). There are 14 residues in the CDR3. The V and J ends lost 1 base and 4 bases respectively, with 13 bases between them. The V gene is TRBV30, the J gene TRBJ1-1, with D maybe TRBD1 (6 bases). The sequencing input was blood. This TCR came from a woman under 30 in good health. For the CDR3, the DNA is TGTGCCTGGAGTGGAGGGGGTGTCGGCACTGAAGCTTTCTTT. Translated, it gives CAWSGGGVGTEAFF.